This T cell receptor (beta chain) was documented in a study of cytomegalovirus exposure and HLA in healthy donors. Study-level information: As an earlier analysis found, some 180 million T cells yielded 100 million to 130 million unique TCR beta sequences. From HLA-typed donors, an early data release held tens of millions of unique TCRs.

The PCR employed 60 Vbeta primers together with 13 Jbeta primers. Method: immunoSEQ multiplex PCR; TCRdb's copy keeps in-frame clones and lacks some. The table includes some 200,000 clones, around 79% detected once. The germline gives CDR1 SNHLY, CDR2 FYNNEI. Trimming stripped 7 bases from V and 3 bases from J, with 16 bases between. This CDR3 spans 14 amino acids. This clone was counted a few times. Its antigen is unidentified. Study observations and caveats: TCR beta V- and J-gene trimming, according to a later analysis, was linked to a missense DCLRE1C variant. Immune exposure information comprised only CMV serostatus.

The receptor comes from a young man in good health and CMV-seronegative. The sequenced material came from PBMCs. This rearrangement joins TRBV2 to TRBJ2-7, with D possibly TRBD2 on 6 matching bases. The CDR3 region has the DNA TGTGCCAGCAAGCGAACGGAGGGCTTCTACGAGCAGTACTTC. Translating gives CASKRTEGFYEQYF. The full variable domain, rest sourced from reference TRBV2 and TRBJ2-7, is EPEVTQTPSHQVTQMGQEVILRCVPISNHLYFYWYRQILGQKVEFLVSFYNNEISEKSEIFDDQFSVERPDGSNFTLKIRSTKLEDSAMYFCASKRTEGFYEQYFGPGTRLTVT.